What follows describes a single T cell receptor beta chain. Its antigen is not known. The data derive from a study of OX40 agonist ivuxolimab in advanced cancers. Study context: Dose-escalation patients had hepatocellular carcinoma, melanoma, renal cell or head and neck cancer. Participants averaged approximately 61 years of age (range about 23 to 90) and were under 90% male.

The assay was immunoSEQ multiplex PCR, and TCRdb's table has in-frame clones only and misses some. The data hold roughly 45,000 clones, with roughly 81% observed a single time. Overall study results and limits: At 0.1 to 3.0 mg/kg and by week 6, CD4+ and CD8+ T cells in the blood had expanded clonally. In the expanded peripheral T cells, antigen specificity was never determined.

The CDR3 contains 14 residues. Germline V gene lookup returns CDR1 SGDLS and CDR2 YYNGEE. Trimming took 0 bases from V and 9 from J, leaving 13 bases between them. The origin of this receptor is an adult with an advanced solid tumor such as melanoma, head and neck, liver or kidney cancer. The source material was CD4+ or CD8+ T cells sorted from blood, sampled in a trial of the OX40 agonist ivuxolimab. The chain couples TRBV9 to TRBJ2-4; D possibly corresponds to TRBD2 (6 bases). The DNA for the CDR3 is TGTGCCAGCAGCGTAGAGGCGGGACTGGGCATTCAGTACTTC. This translates into CASSVEAGLGIQYF.